The source of this T cell receptor (beta chain) is a study of T-cell reconstitution after alpha-beta-depleted transplantation in children. Points from the study as a whole: One year after transplant, T-cell counts and diversity came mostly from newly produced T cells.

Unique molecular identifiers were incorporated when the TCRbeta library was constructed. TCRdb analysed the PCR reads with MiXCR anew, one entry per CDR3 protein. This table holds 250,000 or so distinct CDR3 sequences, just under 8.5% found once. The CDR3 is 13 residues long. V was clipped by 6 bases and J by 14 bases, with 20 bases between them. This clonotype showed up many times. Its antigen is still unknown. The material was PBMCs, mostly from graft donor cells, obtained 180 days after TCRalphabeta/CD19-depleted stem cell transplant. This TCR was sampled from a male patient between 10 and 17 years old who had a stem cell transplant for acute lymphoblastic leukemia, so the T cells may come from the graft donor. This sequence joins TRBV12-3 or TRBV12-4 and TRBJ2-1; no firm D call. CDR3 protein: CASSHSLVRTKFF. CDR3 DNA sequence: TGTGCCAGCAGCCATTCCCTCGTCAGGACGAAGTTCTTC.